Listed here is a single T cell receptor beta chain. The antigen is not known. This table comes from immunoSEQ multiplex PCR, and its TCRdb copy is limited to in-frame clones, with some not included. The table records about 2.3 million clones, around 92% of them present only once. The data belong to a study of shared clonotypes between healthy human individuals. Broader study findings: The study sampled only blood, and tissue repertoires likely differ.

Trimming stripped 8 bases from V and 4 bases from J, with 19 bases between. This CDR3 has 15 amino acids. Germline CDR1 and CDR2: MDHEN and SYDVKM. Sequenced material: naive CD4+ T cells from PBMCs. As to subset: CD45RA+ positively selected. The rearrangement uses TRBV28 and TRBJ2-3; unclear D gene. The receptor was isolated from a young man in good health. Some clones in this sample may be carry-over from other donors' samples. CDR3: CASSGLGGGPDTQYF. The CDR3 coding sequence is TGTGCCAGCTCTGGGCTGGGTGGTGGGCCAGATACGCAGTATTTT.